This TCR beta chain was observed in a study of neurological immune-mediated disorders. V was pared by 7 bases and J by 3 bases, with 10 bases between. The length of the CDR3 is 14 residues. Germline V gene lookup returns CDR1 SNHLY and CDR2 FYNNEI. This clonotype is medium-sized within its sample. Its antigen is unknown. The study, taken as a whole, reports: Multiple sclerosis was found to have the least TCR clonal expansion, below healthy controls, and HTLV-1-associated myelopathy the most. None of the CDR3 amino acid sequences in expanded clones turned up in more than one subject, which points to private repertoires in all groups.

The method for making cDNA was 5'RACE, and it used 10-nucleotide random UMIs. MiXCR was run by TCRdb on the 5' RACE reads, yielding one entry per CDR3 protein. The table has about 9,200 distinct CDR3 sequences, around 21% seen once. V usage is TRBV2 and J usage is TRBJ1-6; D remains unclear. The sample was CD8+ T cells from blood. The clonotype was recovered from a woman in her sixties or seventies with HTLV-1-associated myelopathy (HAM/TSP). CDR3: CASKRGVYNSPLHF. Here the CDR3 DNA reads TGTGCCAGCAAAAGAGGAGTCTATAATTCACCCCTCCACTTT.